This TCR beta chain is from a study of shared clonotypes between healthy human individuals. The table came from immunoSEQ multiplex PCR; TCRdb's copy has only in-frame clones and leaves some out. Altogether some 2 million clones are present, 90% to 95% being singletons, with the ten largest covering around 0.13%. This CDR3 has 15 amino acids. Germline V gene data show CDR1 as SGHRS and CDR2 as YFSETQ. V lost 4 bases and J 3 bases, leaving 16 bases between the germline ends. Of note for this clone: Antigen unknown.

Donation came from healthy HIV-negative adults that had no recent acute infections or vaccinations. Only Caucasian adults living in Nashville, Tennessee made up the donor group. The investigators split CD4+ cells into a CD45RA+ naive subset and a CD45RA-negative memory subset. Study-wide points: All-four-donor shared clonotypes had higher generation probabilities than non-shared clonotypes did.

This sequence originates from a man aged 18 to 35 in good health. The chain is built from TRBV5-1 and TRBJ1-2, with D perhaps matching TRBD1 (6 bases). The source material was naive CD4+ T cells sorted from blood. Subset of the sample: CD45RA+ positively selected. The CDR3 DNA sequence: TGCGCCAGCAGCCCCGCTCAGGGGCCGGACTATGGCTACACCTTC. It yields the protein CASSPAQGPDYGYTF.